This paragraph reports one TCR beta chain. What it recognizes is unknown. The data were taken from a study of cytomegalovirus exposure and HLA in healthy donors. Findings and limits, study-wide: Among the most significant clusters, several appeared linked to common viral pathogens in a later analysis.

The CDR3 is made up of 14 amino acids. CDR1 and CDR2 (germline): SNHLY, FYNNEI. Trimming cost V 4 bases and J 0 bases, with 7 bases left between them. Unrecorded immune exposure was likely among donors, who were nominally healthy when sampled. Amplification used 60 Vbeta primers and 13 Jbeta primers. Data came from immunoSEQ multiplex PCR; TCRdb stores just in-frame clones and leaves some out. The sample consists of roughly 100,000 clones, more than 65% of them appearing once. The genes are TRBV2 and TRBJ2-4; D ambiguous. This TCR was recovered from a young man in good health and CMV-seronegative. The sequenced material came from PBMCs. The CDR3, as DNA: TGTGCCAGCAGTGCGGGTCTAGCCAAAAACATTCAGTACTTC. Amino acid sequence: CASSAGLAKNIQYF.